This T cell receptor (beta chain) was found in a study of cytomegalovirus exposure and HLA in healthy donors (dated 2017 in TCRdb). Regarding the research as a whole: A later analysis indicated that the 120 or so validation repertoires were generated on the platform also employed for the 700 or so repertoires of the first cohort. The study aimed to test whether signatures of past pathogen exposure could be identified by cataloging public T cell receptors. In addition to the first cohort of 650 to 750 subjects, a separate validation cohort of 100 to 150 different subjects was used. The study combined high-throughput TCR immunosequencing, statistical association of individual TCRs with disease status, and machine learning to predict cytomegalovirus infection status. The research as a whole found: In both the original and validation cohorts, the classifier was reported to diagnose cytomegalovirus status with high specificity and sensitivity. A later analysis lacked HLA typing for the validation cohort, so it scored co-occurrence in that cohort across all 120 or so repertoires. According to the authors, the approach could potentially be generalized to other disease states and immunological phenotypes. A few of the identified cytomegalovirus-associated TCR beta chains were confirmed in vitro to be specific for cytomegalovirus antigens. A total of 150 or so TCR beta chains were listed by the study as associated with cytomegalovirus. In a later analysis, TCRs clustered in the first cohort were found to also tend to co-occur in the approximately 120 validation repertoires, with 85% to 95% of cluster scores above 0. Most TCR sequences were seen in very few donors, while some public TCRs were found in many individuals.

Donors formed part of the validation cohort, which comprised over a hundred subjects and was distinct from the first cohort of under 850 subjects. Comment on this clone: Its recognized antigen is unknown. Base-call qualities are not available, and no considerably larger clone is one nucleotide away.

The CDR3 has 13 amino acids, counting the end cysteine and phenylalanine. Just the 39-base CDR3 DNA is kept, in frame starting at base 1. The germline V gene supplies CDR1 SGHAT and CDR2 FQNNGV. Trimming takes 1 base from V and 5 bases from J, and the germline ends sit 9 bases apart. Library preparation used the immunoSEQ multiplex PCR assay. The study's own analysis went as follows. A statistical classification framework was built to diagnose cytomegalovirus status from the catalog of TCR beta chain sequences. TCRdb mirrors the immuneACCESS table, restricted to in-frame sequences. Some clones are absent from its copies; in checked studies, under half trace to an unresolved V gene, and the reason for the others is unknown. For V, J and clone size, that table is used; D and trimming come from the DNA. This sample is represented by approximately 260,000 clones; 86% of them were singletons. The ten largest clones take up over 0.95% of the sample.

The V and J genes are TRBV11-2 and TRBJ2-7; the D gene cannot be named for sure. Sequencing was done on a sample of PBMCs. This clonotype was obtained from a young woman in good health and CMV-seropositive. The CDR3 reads CASSLVRSHEQYF. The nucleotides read TGTGCCAGCAGCTTAGTACGGAGCCACGAGCAGTACTTC.